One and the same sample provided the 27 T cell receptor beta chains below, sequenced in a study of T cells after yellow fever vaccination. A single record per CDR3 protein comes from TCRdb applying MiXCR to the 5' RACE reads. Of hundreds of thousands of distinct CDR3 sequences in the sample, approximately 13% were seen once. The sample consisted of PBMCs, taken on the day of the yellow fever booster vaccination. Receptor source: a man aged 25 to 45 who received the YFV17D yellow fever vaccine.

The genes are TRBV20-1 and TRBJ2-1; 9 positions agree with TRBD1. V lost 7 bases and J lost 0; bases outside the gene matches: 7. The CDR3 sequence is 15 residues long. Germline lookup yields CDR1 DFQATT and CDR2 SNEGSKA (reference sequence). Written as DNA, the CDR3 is TGCAGTGGGGCCAGGGACAGGGACTCCTACAATGAGCAGTTCTTC. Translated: CSGARDRDSYNEQFF.

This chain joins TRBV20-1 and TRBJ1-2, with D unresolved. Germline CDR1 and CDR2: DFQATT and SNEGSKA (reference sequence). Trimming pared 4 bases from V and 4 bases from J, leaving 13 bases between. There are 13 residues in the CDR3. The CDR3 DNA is TGCAGTGCTACCGGGCGGGGAGTCTATGGCTACACCTTC. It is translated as CSATGRGVYGYTF.

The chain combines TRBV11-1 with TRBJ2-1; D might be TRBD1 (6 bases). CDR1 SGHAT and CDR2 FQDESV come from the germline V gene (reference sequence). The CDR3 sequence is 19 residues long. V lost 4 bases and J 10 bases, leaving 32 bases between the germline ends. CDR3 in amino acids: CASSSLWLGRQDNGQEQFF. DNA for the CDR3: TGTGCCAGCAGCTCACTTTGGTTGGGTCGACAGGATAACGGGCAAGAGCAGTTCTTC.

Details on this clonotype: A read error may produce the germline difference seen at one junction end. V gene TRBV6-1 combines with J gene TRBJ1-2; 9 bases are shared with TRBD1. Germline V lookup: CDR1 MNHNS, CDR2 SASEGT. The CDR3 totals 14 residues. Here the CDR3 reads CVSSRRDRESGYTF. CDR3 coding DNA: TGTGTCAGCAGCCGCCGGGACAGGGAGTCCGGCTACACCTTC.

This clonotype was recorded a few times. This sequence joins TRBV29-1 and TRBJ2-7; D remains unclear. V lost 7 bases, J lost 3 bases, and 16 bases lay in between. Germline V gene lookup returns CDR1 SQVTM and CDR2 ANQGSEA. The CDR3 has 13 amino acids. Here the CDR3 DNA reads TGCAGCGCTAGAGACCTTCCCAACTACGAGCAGTACTTC. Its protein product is CSARDLPNYEQYF.

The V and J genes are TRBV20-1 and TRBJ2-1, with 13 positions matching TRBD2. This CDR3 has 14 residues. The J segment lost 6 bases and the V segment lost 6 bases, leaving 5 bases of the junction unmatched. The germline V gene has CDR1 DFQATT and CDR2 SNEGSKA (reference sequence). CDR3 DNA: TGCAGTGCAACGGGACTAGCGGGAACCAATGAGCAGTTCTTC. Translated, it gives CSATGLAGTNEQFF.

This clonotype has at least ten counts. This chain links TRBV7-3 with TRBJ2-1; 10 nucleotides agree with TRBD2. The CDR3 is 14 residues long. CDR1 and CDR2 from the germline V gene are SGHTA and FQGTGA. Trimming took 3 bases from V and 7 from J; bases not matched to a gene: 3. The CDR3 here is CASSFLAGDNEQFF. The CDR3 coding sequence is TGTGCCAGCAGCTTCCTAGCGGGAGATAATGAGCAGTTCTTC.

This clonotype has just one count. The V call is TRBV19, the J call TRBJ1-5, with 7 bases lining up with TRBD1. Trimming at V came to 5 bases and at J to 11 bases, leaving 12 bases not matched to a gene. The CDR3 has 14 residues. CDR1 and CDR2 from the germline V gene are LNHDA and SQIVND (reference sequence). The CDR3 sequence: CASSPGTAAGAQHF. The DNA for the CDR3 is TGTGCCAGTAGTCCCGGGACAGCTGCCGGAGCCCAGCATTTT.

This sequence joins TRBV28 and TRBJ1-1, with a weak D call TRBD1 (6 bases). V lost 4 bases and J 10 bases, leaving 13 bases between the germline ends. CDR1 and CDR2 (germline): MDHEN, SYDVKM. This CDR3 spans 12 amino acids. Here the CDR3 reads CASSSLGAGAFF. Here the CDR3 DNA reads TGTGCCAGCAGTTCCCTGGGGGCTGGAGCTTTCTTT.

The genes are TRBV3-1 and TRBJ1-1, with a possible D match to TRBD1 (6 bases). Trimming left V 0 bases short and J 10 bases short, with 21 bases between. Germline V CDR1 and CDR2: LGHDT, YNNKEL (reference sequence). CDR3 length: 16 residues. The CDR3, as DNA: TGTGCCAGCAGCCAAGAAGGGACCCTGGGGCCCAGGGGAGCTTTCTTT. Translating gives CASSQEGTLGPRGAFF.

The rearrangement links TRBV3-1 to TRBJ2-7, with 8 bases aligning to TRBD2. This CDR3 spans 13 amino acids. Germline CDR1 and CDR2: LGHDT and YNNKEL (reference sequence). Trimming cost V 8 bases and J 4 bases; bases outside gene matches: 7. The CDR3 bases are TGTGCCAGCCCGAGCGGGAGTTGTTACGAGCAGTACTTC. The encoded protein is CASPSGSCYEQYF.

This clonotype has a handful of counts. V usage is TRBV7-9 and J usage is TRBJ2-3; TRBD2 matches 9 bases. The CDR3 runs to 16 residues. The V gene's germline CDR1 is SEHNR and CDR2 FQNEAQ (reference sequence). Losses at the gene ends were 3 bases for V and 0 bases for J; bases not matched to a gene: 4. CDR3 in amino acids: CASSFGSGRSTDTQYF. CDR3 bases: TGTGCCAGCAGCTTCGGAAGCGGGAGGAGCACAGATACGCAGTATTTT.

This chain's CDR3 is CASSFSGSRNEKLFF. CDR3 in DNA: TGTGCCAGCAGTTTCTCCGGGTCCCGGAATGAAAAACTGTTTTTT. This chain joins TRBV7-2 and TRBJ1-4; no definite D call. Germline CDR1 reads SGHTA; CDR2 reads FQGNSA. The germline V and J ends were trimmed by 6 bases and 5 bases, with 16 bases remaining between them. The CDR3 totals 15 residues.

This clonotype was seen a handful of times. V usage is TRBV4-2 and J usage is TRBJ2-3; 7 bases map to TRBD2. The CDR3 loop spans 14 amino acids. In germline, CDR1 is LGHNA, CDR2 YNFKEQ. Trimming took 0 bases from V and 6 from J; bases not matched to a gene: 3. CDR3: CASSQESGTDTQYF. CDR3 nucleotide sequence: TGTGCCAGCAGCCAAGAGAGCGGGACTGATACGCAGTATTTT.

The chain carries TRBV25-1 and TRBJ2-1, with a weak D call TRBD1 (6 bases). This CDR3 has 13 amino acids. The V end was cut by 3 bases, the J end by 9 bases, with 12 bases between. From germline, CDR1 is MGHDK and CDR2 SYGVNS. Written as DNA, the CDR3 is TGTGCCAGCAGTGAGCTCTGGGGGCCTGAGCAGTTCTTC. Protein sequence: CASSELWGPEQFF. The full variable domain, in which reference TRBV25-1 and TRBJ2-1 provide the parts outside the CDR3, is EADIYQTPRYLVIGTGKKITLECSQTMGHDKMYWYQQDPGMELHLIHYSYGVNSTEKGDLSSESTVSRIRTEHFPLTLESARPSHTSQYLCASSELWGPEQFFGPGTRLTVL.

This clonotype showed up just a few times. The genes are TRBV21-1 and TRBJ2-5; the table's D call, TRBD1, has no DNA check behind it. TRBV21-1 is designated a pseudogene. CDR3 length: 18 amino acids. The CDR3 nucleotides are TGTGCCAGCAGCAAAGACCCGACCCACGGGGGCGCGGAGGAGACCCAGTACTTC. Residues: CASSKDPTHGGAEETQYF.

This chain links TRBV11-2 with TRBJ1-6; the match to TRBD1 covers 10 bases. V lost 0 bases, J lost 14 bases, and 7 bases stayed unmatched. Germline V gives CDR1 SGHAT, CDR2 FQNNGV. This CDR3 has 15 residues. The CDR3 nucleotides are TGTGCCAGCAGCTTAGATCCGGGACAGGGGTCTTCCCTCCACTTT. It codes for CASSLDPGQGSSLHF.

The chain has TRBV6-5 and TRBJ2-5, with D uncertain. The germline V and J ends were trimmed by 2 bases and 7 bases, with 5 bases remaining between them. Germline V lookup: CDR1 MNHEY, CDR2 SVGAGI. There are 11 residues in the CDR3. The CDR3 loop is CASSYKGTQYF. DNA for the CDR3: TGTGCCAGCAGTTACAAGGGGACCCAGTACTTC.

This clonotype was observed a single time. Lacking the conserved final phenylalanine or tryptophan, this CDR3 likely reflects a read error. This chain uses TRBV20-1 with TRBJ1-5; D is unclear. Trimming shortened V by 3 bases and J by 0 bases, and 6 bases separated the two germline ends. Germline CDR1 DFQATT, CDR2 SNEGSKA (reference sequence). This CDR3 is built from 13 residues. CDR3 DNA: TGCAGTGCTAGCGAGAATAGCAATCAGCCCCAGCATATT. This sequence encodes CSASENSNQPQHI.

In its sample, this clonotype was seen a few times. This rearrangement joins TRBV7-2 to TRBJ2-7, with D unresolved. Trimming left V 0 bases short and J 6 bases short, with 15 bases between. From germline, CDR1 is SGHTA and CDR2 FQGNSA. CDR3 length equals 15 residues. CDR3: CASSLAQHVSLEQYF. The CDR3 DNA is TGTGCCAGCAGCTTAGCGCAGCACGTCTCACTCGAGCAGTACTTC.

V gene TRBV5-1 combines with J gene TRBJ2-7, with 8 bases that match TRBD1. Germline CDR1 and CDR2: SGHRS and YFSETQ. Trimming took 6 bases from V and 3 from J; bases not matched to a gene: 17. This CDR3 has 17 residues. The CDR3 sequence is CASTPLSTGANFYEQYF. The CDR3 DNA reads TGCGCCAGCACCCCCCTGTCGACAGGGGCTAATTTCTACGAGCAGTACTTC.

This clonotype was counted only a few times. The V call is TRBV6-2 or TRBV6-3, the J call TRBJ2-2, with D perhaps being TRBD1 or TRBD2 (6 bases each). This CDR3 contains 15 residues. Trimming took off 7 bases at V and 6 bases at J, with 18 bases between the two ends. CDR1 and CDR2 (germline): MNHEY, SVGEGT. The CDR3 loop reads CASTPRGPLPGELFF. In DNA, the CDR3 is TGTGCCAGCACCCCACGGGGGCCCCTCCCCGGGGAGCTGTTTTTT.

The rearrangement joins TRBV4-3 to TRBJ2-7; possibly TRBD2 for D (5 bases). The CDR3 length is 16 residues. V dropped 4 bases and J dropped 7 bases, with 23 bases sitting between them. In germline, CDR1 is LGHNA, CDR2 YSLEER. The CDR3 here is CASSPLTSPGLGEQYF. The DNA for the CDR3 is TGCGCCAGCAGCCCACTCACGTCTCCGGGGTTGGGGGAGCAGTACTTC.

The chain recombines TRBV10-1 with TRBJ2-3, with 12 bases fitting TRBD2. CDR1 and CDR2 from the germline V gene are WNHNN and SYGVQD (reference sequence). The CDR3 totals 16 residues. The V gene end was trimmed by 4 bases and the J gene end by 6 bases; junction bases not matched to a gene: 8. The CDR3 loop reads CASSALLAGGTDTQYF. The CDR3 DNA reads TGCGCCAGCAGTGCTTTACTAGCGGGGGGAACGGATACGCAGTATTTT.

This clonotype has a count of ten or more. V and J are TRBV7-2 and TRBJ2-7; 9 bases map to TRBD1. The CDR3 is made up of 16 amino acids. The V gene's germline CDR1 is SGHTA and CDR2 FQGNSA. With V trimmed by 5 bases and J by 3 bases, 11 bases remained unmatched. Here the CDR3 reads CASSATVGGQGYEQYF. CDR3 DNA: TGTGCCAGCAGCGCCACGGTTGGGGGACAGGGCTACGAGCAGTACTTC.

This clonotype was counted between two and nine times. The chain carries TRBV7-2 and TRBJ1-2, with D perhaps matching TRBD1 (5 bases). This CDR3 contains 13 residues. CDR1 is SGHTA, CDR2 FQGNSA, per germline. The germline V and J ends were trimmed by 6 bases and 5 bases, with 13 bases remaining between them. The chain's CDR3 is CASRVQDTYGYTF. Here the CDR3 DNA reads TGTGCCAGCAGGGTACAGGATACGTATGGCTACACCTTC.

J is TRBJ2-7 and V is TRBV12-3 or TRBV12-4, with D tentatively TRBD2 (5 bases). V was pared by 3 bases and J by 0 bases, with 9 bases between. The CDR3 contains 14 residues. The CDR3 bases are TGTGCCAGCAGTTTTGCGGGTACCTCCTACGAGCAGTACTTC. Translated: CASSFAGTSYEQYF.